This TCR beta chain was identified during a study of sequential checkpoint blockade in melanoma. The table came from immunoSEQ multiplex PCR; TCRdb's copy has only in-frame clones and leaves some out. This sample carries about 13,000 clones, about 72% of them seen once, and the ten largest clones take 50% to 55%. This CDR3 is 15 amino acids long. Looked up from germline, CDR1 is SGHVS and CDR2 is FNYEAQ. V lost 3 bases to trimming and J lost 4 bases; unmatched junction nucleotides: 6. Noted treatment: randomized to nivolumab then ipilimumab (arm A) or the reverse (arm B). PBMC sorting kept live CD3+CD8+ cells without CD19 or CD56.

Sequenced here: CD8+ T cells sorted from blood (inferred from file names), sampled from a patient given nivolumab and ipilimumab in sequence. The rearrangement uses TRBV7-6 and TRBJ2-1; 7 bases are a match to TRBD1. This receptor was taken from a human patient with melanoma. Some clones in this sample may be carry-over from other donors' samples. This CDR3 reads CASSFGAGGYNEQFF. In nucleotides, the CDR3 is TGTGCCAGCAGCTTTGGGGCAGGGGGATACAATGAGCAGTTCTTC.